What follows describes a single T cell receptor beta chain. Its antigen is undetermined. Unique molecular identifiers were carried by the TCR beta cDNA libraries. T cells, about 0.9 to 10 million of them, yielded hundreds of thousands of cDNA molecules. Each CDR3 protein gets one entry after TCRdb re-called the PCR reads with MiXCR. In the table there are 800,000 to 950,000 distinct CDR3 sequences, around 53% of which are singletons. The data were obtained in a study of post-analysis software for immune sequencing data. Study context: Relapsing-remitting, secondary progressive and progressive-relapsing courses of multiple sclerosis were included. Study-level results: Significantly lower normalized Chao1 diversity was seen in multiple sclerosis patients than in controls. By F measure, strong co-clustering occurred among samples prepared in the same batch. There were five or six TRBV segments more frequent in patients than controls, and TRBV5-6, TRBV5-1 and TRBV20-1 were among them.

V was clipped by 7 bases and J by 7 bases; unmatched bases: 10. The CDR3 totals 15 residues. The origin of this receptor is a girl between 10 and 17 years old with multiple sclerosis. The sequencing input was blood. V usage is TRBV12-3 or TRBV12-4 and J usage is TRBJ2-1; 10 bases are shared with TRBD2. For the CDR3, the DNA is TGTGCCAGCATCGAACGAGCGGGGGGGGTTAATGAGCAGTTCTTC. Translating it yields CASIERAGGVNEQFF.